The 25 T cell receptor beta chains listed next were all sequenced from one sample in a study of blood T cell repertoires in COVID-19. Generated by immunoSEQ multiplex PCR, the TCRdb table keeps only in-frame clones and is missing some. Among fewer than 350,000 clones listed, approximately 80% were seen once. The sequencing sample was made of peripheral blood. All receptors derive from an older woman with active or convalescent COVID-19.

CDR3 coding DNA: TGTGCCATCAGTCAGGGGCTCGAGCAGTACTTC. As protein: CAISQGLEQYF. J is TRBJ2-7 and V is TRBV10-3, with a tentative D call TRBD1 (6 bases). This CDR3 region has 11 residues. Germline V gene sequence: CDR1 ENHRY, CDR2 SYGVKD. V lost 5 bases and J 6 bases, leaving 8 bases between the germline ends.

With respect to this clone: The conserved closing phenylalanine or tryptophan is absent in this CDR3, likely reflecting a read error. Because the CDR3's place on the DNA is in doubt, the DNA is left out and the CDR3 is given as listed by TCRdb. The chain's CDR3 is CASSELLAGTALL. The chain joins TRBV6-1 to TRBJ2-7; the table's TRBD1 call for D was not verified on the DNA. Ends included, the CDR3 has 13 residues. Germline CDR1 is MNHNS and CDR2 is SASEGT.

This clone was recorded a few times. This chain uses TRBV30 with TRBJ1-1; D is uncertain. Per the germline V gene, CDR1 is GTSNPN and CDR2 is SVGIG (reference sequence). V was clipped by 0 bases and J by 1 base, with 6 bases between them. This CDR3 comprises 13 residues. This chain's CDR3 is CAWSVRANTEAFF. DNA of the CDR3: TGTGCCTGGAGTGTGCGGGCGAACACTGAAGCTTTCTTT.

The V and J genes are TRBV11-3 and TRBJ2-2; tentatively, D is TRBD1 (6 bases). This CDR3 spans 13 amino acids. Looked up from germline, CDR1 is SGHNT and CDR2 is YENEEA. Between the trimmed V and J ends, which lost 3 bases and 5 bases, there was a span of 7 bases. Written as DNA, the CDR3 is TGTGCCAGCAGCTTCCAGGGGACCGGGGAGCTGTTTTTT. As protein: CASSFQGTGELFF.

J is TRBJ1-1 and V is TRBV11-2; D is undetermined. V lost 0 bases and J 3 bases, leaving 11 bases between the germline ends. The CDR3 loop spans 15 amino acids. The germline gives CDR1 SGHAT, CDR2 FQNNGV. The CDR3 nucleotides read TGTGCCAGCAGCTTAGAGTATACGGGGTACACTGAAGCTTTCTTT. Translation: CASSLEYTGYTEAFF.

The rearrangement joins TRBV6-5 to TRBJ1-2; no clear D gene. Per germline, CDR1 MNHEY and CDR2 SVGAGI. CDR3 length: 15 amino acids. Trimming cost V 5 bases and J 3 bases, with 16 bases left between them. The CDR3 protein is CASSSSSVGDYGYTF. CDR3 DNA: TGTGCCAGCAGTAGTTCCTCGGTCGGGGACTATGGCTACACCTTC.

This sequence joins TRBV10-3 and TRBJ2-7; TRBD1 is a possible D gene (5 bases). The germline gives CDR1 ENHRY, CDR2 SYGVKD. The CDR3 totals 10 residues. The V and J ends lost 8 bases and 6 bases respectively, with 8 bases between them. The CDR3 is CAIGAPEQYF. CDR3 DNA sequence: TGTGCCATCGGGGCTCCCGAGCAGTACTTC.

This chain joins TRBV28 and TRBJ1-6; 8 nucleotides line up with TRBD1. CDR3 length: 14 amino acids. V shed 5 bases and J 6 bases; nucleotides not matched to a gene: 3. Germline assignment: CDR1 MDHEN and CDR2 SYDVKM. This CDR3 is CASSIGQGNSPLHF. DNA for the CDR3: TGTGCCAGCAGTATAGGACAGGGTAATTCACCCCTCCACTTT.

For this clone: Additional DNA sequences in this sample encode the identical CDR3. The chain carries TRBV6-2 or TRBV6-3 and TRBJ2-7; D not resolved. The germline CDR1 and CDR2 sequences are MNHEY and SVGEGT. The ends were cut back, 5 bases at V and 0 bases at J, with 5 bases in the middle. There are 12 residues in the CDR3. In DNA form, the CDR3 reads TGTGCCAGCAGTAGGAGCTCCTACGAGCAGTACTTC. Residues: CASSRSSYEQYF.

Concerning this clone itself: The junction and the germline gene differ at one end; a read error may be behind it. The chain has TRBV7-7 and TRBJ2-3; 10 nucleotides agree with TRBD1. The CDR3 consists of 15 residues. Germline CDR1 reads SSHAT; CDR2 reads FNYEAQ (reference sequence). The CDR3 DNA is TGTGCTAGCAGCTACGGGACAGGGGACACAGATACGCAGTATTTT. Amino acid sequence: CASSYGTGDTDTQYF. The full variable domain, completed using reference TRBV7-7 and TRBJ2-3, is GAGVSQSPRYKVTKRGQDVTLRCDPISSHATLYWYQQALGQGPEFLTYFNYEAQPDKSGLPSDRFSAERPEGSISTLTIQRTEQRDSAMYRCASSYGTGDTDTQYFGPGTRLTVL.

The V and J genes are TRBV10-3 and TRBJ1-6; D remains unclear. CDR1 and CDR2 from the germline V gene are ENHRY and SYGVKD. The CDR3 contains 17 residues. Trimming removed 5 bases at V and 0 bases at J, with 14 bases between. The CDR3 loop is CAISKVGMASYNSPLHF. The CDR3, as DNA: TGTGCCATCAGTAAGGTCGGGATGGCCTCCTATAATTCACCCCTCCACTTT.

This chain's CDR3 is CASSFGPGGNTGELFF. The CDR3, as DNA: TGTGCCAGCAGCTTCGGACCCGGGGGGAACACCGGGGAGCTGTTTTTT. This chain uses TRBV5-6 with TRBJ2-2, with D perhaps matching TRBD2 (6 bases). Germline V gene data show CDR1 as SGHDT and CDR2 as YYEEEE. Between the trimmed V and J ends, which lost 2 bases and 1 base, there was a span of 12 bases. The CDR3 runs to 16 residues.

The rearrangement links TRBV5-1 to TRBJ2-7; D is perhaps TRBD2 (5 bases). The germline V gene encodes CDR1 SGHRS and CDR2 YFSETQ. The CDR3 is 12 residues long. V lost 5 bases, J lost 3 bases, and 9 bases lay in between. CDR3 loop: CASRVSGYEQYF. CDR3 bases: TGCGCCAGCAGGGTGAGCGGCTACGAGCAGTACTTC.

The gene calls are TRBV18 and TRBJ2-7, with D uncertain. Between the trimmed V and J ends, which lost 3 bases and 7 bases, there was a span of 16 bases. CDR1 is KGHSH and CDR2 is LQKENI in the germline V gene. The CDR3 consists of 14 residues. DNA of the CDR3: TGTGCCAGCTCACCGGCAGGATCTCCAATAGAGCAGTACTTC. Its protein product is CASSPAGSPIEQYF.

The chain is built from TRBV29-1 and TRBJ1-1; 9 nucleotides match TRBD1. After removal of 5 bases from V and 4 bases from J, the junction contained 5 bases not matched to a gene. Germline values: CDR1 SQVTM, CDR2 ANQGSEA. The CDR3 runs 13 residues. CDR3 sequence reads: CSVTGGVGTEAFF. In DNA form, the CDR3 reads TGCAGCGTTACAGGGGGCGTCGGCACTGAAGCTTTCTTT.

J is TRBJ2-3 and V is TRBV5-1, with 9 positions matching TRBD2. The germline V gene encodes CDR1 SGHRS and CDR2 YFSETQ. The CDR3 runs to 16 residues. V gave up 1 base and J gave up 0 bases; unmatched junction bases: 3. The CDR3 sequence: CASSLSAGGSTDTQYF. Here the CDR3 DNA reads TGCGCCAGCAGCTTGTCCGCGGGGGGGAGCACAGATACGCAGTATTTT.

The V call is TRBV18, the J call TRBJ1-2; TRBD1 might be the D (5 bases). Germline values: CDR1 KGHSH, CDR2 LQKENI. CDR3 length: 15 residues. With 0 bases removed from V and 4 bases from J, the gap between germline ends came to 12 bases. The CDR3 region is CASSPPGRVSYGYTF. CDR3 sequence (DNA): TGTGCCAGCTCACCACCGGGCAGGGTGAGCTATGGCTACACCTTC.

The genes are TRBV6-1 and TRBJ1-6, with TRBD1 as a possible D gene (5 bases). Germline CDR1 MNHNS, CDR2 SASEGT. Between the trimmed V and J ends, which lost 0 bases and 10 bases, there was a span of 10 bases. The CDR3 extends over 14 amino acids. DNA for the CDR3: TGTGCCAGCAGTGAAGCGGAGGGGAACTCACCCCTCCACTTT. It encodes CASSEAEGNSPLHF.

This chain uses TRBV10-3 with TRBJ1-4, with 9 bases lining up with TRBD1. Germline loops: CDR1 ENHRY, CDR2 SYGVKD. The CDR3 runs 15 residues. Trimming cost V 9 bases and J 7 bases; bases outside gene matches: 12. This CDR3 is CAISPGTGWGEKLFF. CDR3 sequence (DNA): TGTGCCATTAGTCCCGGGACAGGGTGGGGTGAAAAACTGTTTTTT.

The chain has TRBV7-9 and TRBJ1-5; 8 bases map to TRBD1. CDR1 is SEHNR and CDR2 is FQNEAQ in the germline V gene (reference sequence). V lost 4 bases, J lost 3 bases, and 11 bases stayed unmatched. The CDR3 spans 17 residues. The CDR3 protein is CASSSRTGNIINQPQHF. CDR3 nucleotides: TGTGCCAGCAGCTCGAGGACAGGGAATATAATCAATCAGCCCCAGCATTTT.

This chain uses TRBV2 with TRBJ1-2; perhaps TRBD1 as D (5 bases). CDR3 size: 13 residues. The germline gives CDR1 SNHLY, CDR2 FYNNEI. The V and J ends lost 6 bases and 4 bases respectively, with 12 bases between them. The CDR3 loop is CASSVQDFYGYTF. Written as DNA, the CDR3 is TGTGCCAGCAGCGTACAGGATTTCTATGGCTACACCTTC. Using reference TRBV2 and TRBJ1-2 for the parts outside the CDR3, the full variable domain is EPEVTQTPSHQVTQMGQEVILRCVPISNHLYFYWYRQILGQKVEFLVSFYNNEISEKSEIFDDQFSVERPDGSNFTLKIRSTKLEDSAMYFCASSVQDFYGYTFGSGTRLTVV.

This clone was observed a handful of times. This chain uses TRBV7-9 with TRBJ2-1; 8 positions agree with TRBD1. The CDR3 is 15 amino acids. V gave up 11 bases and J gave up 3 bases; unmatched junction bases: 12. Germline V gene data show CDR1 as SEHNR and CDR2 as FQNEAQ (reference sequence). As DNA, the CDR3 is TGTGCCCGTAACCCCTCAGGGGGCGGCTACAATGAGCAGTTCTTC. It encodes CARNPSGGGYNEQFF.

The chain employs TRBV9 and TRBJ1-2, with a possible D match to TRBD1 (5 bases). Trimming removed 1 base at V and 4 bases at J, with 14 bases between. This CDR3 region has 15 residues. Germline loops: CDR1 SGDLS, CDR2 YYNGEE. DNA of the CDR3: TGTGCCAGCAGCGTATCGCAAGGGGCTTTCTATGGCTACACCTTC. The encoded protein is CASSVSQGAFYGYTF. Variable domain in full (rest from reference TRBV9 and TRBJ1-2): DSGVTQTPKHLITATGQRVTLRCSPRSGDLSVYWYQQSLDQGLQFLIQYYNGEERAKGNILERFSAQQFPDLHSELNLSSLELGDSALYFCASSVSQGAFYGYTFGSGTRLTVV.

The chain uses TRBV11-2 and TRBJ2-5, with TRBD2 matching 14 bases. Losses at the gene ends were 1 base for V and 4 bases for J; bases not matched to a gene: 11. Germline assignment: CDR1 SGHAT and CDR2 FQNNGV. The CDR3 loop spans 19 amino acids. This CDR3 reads CASSLAWVSGLAGAETQYF. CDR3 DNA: TGTGCCAGCAGCTTAGCTTGGGTTTCGGGACTAGCGGGGGCAGAGACCCAGTACTTC.

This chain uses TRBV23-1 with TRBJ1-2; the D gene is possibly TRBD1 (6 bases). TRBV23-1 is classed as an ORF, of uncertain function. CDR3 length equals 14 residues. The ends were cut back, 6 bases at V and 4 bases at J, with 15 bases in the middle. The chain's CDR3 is CASRMRGPPYGYTF. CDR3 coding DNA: TGCGCCAGCAGGATGCGGGGGCCCCCCTATGGCTACACCTTC.